This T cell receptor beta chain was profiled in a study of T cell responses to AZD1222 COVID-19 vaccine. Study conclusions and caveats: No repertoire was sampled before or during the peak T cell response, only after it. Close to half of spike-specific TCRs reportedly recognize unmutated variant regions. Females made up more of the donors, who were largely white British, and clonal diversity may have come out too low. The number of AZD1222 recipients seropositive at baseline was only 5 to 7.

Sequencing was performed with immunoSEQ multiplex PCR; in TCRdb, only in-frame clones are kept and a portion is missing. This table has approximately 220,000 clones, about 93% appearing once. CDR3 length equals 14 residues. Trimming shortened V by 7 bases and J by 3 bases, and 13 bases separated the two germline ends. CDR1 and CDR2 from the germline V gene are LNHDA and SQIVND (reference sequence). Concerning this clone: The antigen remains unidentified.

The source is an adult in good health. The source material was peripheral blood, sampled on day 0 of MenACWY control vaccination. V is TRBV19 and J is TRBJ1-5; D may be TRBD1 (5 bases). The CDR3, as DNA: TGTGCCAGTAAAGGGCAGGGCCCCAATCAGCCCCAGCATTTT. Protein product: CASKGQGPNQPQHF.